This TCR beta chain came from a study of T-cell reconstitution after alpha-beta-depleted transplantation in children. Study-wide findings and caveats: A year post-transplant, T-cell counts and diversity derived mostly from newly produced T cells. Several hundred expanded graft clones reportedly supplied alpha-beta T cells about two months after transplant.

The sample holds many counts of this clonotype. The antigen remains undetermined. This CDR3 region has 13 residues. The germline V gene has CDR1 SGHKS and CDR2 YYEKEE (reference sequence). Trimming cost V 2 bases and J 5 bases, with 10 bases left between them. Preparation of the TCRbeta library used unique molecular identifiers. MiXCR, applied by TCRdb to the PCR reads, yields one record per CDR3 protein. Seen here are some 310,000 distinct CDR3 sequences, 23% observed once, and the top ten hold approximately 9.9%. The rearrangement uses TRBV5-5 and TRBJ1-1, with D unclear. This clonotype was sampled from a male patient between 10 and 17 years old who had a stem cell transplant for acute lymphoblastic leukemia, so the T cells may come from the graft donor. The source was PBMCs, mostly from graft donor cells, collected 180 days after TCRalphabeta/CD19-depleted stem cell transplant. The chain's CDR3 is CASSLKGYTEAFF. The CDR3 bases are TGTGCCAGCAGCTTAAAGGGTTATACTGAAGCTTTCTTT.